What follows are 20 T cell receptor beta chains derived from one specimen sequenced in a study of T cell responses to AZD1222 COVID-19 vaccine. Assay used: immunoSEQ multiplex PCR; TCRdb lists only in-frame clones, some missing. This table holds some 110,000 clones, roughly 90% found once. The sample here was peripheral blood, taken on day 0 of AZD1222 vaccination. The receptors stem from an adult in good health.

This clone was seen more than once but under ten times. The V gene is TRBV19, the J gene TRBJ1-5; no clear D. The CDR3 has 13 amino acids. Trimming pared 1 base from V and 4 bases from J, leaving 5 bases between. CDR1 and CDR2 from the germline V gene are LNHDA and SQIVND (reference sequence). CDR3 bases: TGTGCCAGTAGTATAGCCCGGAATCAGCCCCAGCATTTT. As protein: CASSIARNQPQHF. The full variable domain, in which reference TRBV19 and TRBJ1-5 provide the parts outside the CDR3, is DGGITQSPKYLFRKEGQNVTLSCEQNLNHDAMYWYRQDPGQGLRLIYYSQIVNDFQKGDIAEGYSVSREKKESFPLTVTSAQKNPTAFYLCASSIARNQPQHFGDGTRLSIL.

V gene TRBV30 combines with J gene TRBJ1-1, with TRBD1 matching over 10 bases. This CDR3 comprises 15 residues. CDR1 GTSNPN and CDR2 SVGIG come from the germline V gene (reference sequence). V shed 8 bases, J shed 2 bases, and the junction held 11 bases outside the gene matches. The CDR3 DNA reads TGTGCCGGAAGACAGGGGGCTACCCTAAACACTGAAGCTTTCTTT. The encoded protein is CAGRQGATLNTEAFF.

The J gene is TRBJ2-1, the V gene TRBV14, with TRBD2 matching 9 bases. J lost 2 bases, V lost 1 base, and 6 bases had no gene match. The CDR3 has 17 amino acids. Germline V gene lookup returns CDR1 SGHDN and CDR2 FVKESK. The CDR3 DNA reads TGTGCCAGCAGCCAAGTATCTAGCGGGGCGACCTACAATGAGCAGTTCTTC. This translates into CASSQVSSGATYNEQFF.

V gene TRBV28 combines with J gene TRBJ1-2; 7 bases are shared with TRBD1. J gave up 0 bases and V 7 bases, and 5 bases lay outside the gene matches. The CDR3 has 14 residues. CDR1 and CDR2 from the germline V gene are MDHEN and SYDVKM. The DNA for the CDR3 is TGTGCCAGCAACAGGGGCAGTGCTAACTATGGCTACACCTTC. Translation: CASNRGSANYGYTF.

The chain recombines TRBV19 with TRBJ1-1, with D possibly TRBD1 on 5 matching bases. The CDR3 is made up of 15 amino acids. V lost 4 bases and J lost 3, with 15 bases in between. Germline values: CDR1 LNHDA, CDR2 SQIVND (reference sequence). Here the CDR3 reads CASSSQPVGDTEAFF. As DNA, the CDR3 is TGTGCCAGTAGTAGTCAACCGGTGGGGGACACTGAAGCTTTCTTT.

The chain uses TRBV10-3 and TRBJ1-2, with D maybe TRBD1 (5 bases). This CDR3 has 16 amino acids. Germline assignment: CDR1 ENHRY and CDR2 SYGVKD. Between the trimmed V and J ends, which lost 0 bases and 5 bases, there was a span of 16 bases. This CDR3 reads CAISESKMGTEYGYTF. CDR3 sequence (DNA): TGTGCCATCAGTGAGTCGAAAATGGGGACGGAGTATGGCTACACCTTC.

In its sample, this clone was seen once. The chain recombines TRBV10-3 with TRBJ1-1; TRBD1 aligns across 9 bases. CDR1 is ENHRY and CDR2 is SYGVKD in the germline V gene. CDR3 size: 14 residues. Trimming took 7 bases from V and 5 from J; bases not matched to a gene: 8. CDR3 nucleotide sequence: TGTGCCATCAACCCGGGGACAGGGTATACTGAAGCTTTCTTT. Its translation: CAINPGTGYTEAFF.

The rearrangement joins TRBV7-2 to TRBJ1-5, with D uncertain. CDR3 length equals 14 residues. Germline CDR1 is SGHTA and CDR2 is FQGNSA. V was pared by 1 base and J by 1 base, with 5 bases between. The CDR3 loop reads CASSLVGSNQPQHF. The CDR3 region has the DNA TGTGCCAGCAGCTTAGTGGGGAGCAATCAGCCCCAGCATTTT.

This chain connects TRBV7-8 to TRBJ2-7, with 7 bases matching TRBD2. The CDR3 totals 16 residues. V shed 5 bases, J shed 3 bases, and the junction held 13 bases outside the gene matches. Germline CDR1 reads SGHVS; CDR2 reads FQNEAQ. CDR3 in DNA: TGTGCCAGCAGCCCGAGTACTAGCGCTGACTACTACGAGCAGTACTTC. Its protein product is CASSPSTSADYYEQYF.

The V and J genes are TRBV6-2 or TRBV6-3 and TRBJ2-4; the D gene is possibly TRBD1 (5 bases). Germline CDR1 reads MNHEY; CDR2 reads SVGEGT. Trimming left V 5 bases short and J 7 bases short, with 15 bases between. The CDR3 contains 14 residues. The DNA of the CDR3 is TGTGCCAGCAGTGGCGGACATACGTGGAACATTCAGTACTTC. As protein: CASSGGHTWNIQYF.

The J gene is TRBJ1-2, the V gene TRBV11-2, with D perhaps matching TRBD1 (5 bases). V was pared by 5 bases and J by 4 bases, with 14 bases between. The CDR3 runs to 14 residues. Germline CDR1 SGHAT, CDR2 FQNNGV. CDR3 DNA sequence: TGTGCCAGCAGCCTCGAGCCTCAGGGCTATGGCTACACCTTC. Translated: CASSLEPQGYGYTF.

The rearrangement links TRBV18 to TRBJ2-1; TRBD2 matches 7 bases. This CDR3 spans 15 amino acids. Germline values: CDR1 KGHSH, CDR2 LQKENI. Unmatched junction bases numbered 6, after V lost 2 bases and J lost 5 bases. The CDR3 is CASSPGIAGDNEQFF. The CDR3 DNA reads TGTGCCAGCTCACCAGGGATAGCGGGTGACAATGAGCAGTTCTTC. The variable domain in full, with the rest retrieved from reference TRBV18 and TRBJ2-1, is NAGVMQNPRHLVRRRGQEARLRCSPMKGHSHVYWYRQLPEEGLKFMVYLQKENIIDESGMPKERFSAEFPKEGPSILRIQQVVRGDSAAYFCASSPGIAGDNEQFFGPGTRLTVL.

The chain joins TRBV7-2 to TRBJ1-1; TRBD1 aligns across 7 bases. Looked up from germline, CDR1 is SGHTA and CDR2 is FQGNSA. The CDR3 is 15 residues long. The J segment lost 1 base and the V segment lost 5 bases, leaving 7 bases of the junction unmatched. The CDR3 loop reads CASSPGGWGNTEAFF. As DNA, the CDR3 is TGTGCCAGCAGCCCAGGGGGGTGGGGGAACACTGAAGCTTTCTTT.

The gene calls are TRBV5-1 and TRBJ1-3, with D possibly TRBD1 on 6 matching bases. V was cut by 4 bases and J by 3 bases, with 11 bases left in between. Germline V lookup: CDR1 SGHRS, CDR2 YFSETQ. This CDR3 has 14 amino acids. The CDR3 sequence is CASSAGVGGNTIYF. The CDR3 DNA follows: TGCGCCAGCAGCGCAGGGGTCGGTGGAAACACCATATATTTT.

The V call is TRBV6-6, the J call TRBJ1-5; D remains ambiguous. The CDR3 covers 15 residues. Germline assignment: CDR1 MNHNY and CDR2 SVGAGI (reference sequence). Trimming stripped 0 bases from V and 4 bases from J, with 10 bases between. The CDR3 spells CASSYSRDGNQPQHF. CDR3 coding DNA: TGTGCCAGCAGTTACTCAAGGGATGGGAATCAGCCCCAGCATTTT.

V usage is TRBV11-2 and J usage is TRBJ2-1, with 9 positions matching TRBD2. The CDR3 runs to 19 residues. J was trimmed by 0 bases and V by 5 bases; bases with no gene match: 14. Germline V gene sequence: CDR1 SGHAT, CDR2 FQNNGV. The DNA for the CDR3 is TGTGCCAGCAGCCAAGGAGTGGGAGCGGGAGGATTCTCCTACAATGAGCAGTTCTTC. Amino acids: CASSQGVGAGGFSYNEQFF.

This chain connects TRBV5-1 to TRBJ2-3; D uncertain. This CDR3 is 13 amino acids long. Germline loops: CDR1 SGHRS, CDR2 YFSETQ. Trimming took 4 bases from V and 5 from J, leaving 11 bases between them. The chain's CDR3 is CASSPSAEDTQYF. The CDR3 nucleotides are TGCGCCAGCAGCCCTTCGGCGGAAGATACGCAGTATTTT.

The chain has TRBV28 and TRBJ2-3; either TRBD1 or TRBD2 may supply D (5 bases each). The CDR3 loop spans 14 amino acids. Germline V lookup: CDR1 MDHEN, CDR2 SYDVKM. Trimming took off 4 bases at V and 3 bases at J, with 11 bases between the two ends. The CDR3 loop reads CASSSRAGTDTQYF. Written as DNA, the CDR3 is TGTGCCAGCAGTTCGAGGGCAGGGACAGATACGCAGTATTTT.

This chain's CDR3 is CASSHSDRNTEAFF. DNA of the CDR3: TGTGCCAGCAGCCACTCGGACAGAAACACTGAAGCTTTCTTT. This rearrangement joins TRBV3-1 (or the pseudogene TRBV3-2) to TRBJ1-1, with D tentatively TRBD1 (6 bases). Trimming pared 3 bases from V and 2 bases from J, leaving 10 bases between. The CDR3 runs 14 residues. Germline lookup yields CDR1 LGHDT and CDR2 YNNKEL (reference sequence).

CDR3 sequence (DNA): TGTGCCAGCAGCTTATATGGGTCGGGGGAGCAGTACTTC. Its translation: CASSLYGSGEQYF. The rearrangement joins TRBV7-2 to TRBJ2-7, with a possible D match to TRBD2 (5 bases). Trimming shortened V by 2 bases and J by 7 bases, and 12 bases separated the two germline ends. Germline V CDR1 and CDR2: SGHTA, FQGNSA. The CDR3 spans 13 residues.